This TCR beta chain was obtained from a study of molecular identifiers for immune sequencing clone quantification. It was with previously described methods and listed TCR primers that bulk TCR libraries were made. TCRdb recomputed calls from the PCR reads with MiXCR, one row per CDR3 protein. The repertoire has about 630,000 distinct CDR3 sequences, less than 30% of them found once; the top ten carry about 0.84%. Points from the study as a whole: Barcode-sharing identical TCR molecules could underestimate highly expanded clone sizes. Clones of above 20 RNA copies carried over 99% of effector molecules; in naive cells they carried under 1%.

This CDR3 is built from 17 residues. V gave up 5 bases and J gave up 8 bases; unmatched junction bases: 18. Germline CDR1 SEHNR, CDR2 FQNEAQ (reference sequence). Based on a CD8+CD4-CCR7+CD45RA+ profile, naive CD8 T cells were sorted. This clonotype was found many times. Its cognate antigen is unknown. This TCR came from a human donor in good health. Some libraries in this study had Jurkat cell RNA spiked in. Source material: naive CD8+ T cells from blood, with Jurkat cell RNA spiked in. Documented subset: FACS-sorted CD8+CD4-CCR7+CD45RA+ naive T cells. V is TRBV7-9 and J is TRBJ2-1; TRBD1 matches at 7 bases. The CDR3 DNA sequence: TGTGCCAGCAGCGCACCAGTCAGAGGGGGCCAACTGGATGAGCAGTTCTTC. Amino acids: CASSAPVRGGQLDEQFF. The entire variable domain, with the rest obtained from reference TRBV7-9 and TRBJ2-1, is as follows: DTGVSQNPRHKITKRGQNVTFRCDPISEHNRLYWYRQTLGQGPEFLTYFQNEAQLEKSRLLSDRFSAERPKGSFSTLEIQRTEQGDSAMYLCASSAPVRGGQLDEQFFGPGTRLTVL.